Listed here are 5 T cell receptor beta chains from one sample, sequenced in a study of cytomegalovirus exposure and HLA in healthy donors. The primer mix had 60 Vbeta and 13 Jbeta primers. TCRdb's copy holds only in-frame clones and misses some; the assay was immunoSEQ multiplex PCR. The sample consists of about 140,000 clones, roughly four fifths of them appearing once. The source material was PBMCs. The receptors were sampled from a man aged 30 to 45 in good health and CMV-seropositive.

CDR3 in DNA: TGTGCCAGCAGTGAAGGAAGGGGATCTAGCACAGATACGCAGTATTTT. This encodes CASSEGRGSSTDTQYF. This rearrangement joins TRBV6-1 to TRBJ2-3, with D perhaps matching TRBD1 (5 bases). V shed 1 base and J shed 0 bases, with 11 bases lying between them. Germline lookup yields CDR1 MNHNS and CDR2 SASEGT. The length of the CDR3 is 16 residues.

The chain links TRBV27 to TRBJ1-4; TRBD1 aligns across 9 bases. This CDR3 is built from 14 residues. The ends lost 5 bases at V and 7 bases at J; junction bases unmatched: 5. The germline CDR1 and CDR2 sequences are MNHEY and SMNVEV (reference sequence). The CDR3 reads CASSLQGAGEKLFF. CDR3 sequence (DNA): TGTGCCAGCAGTCTACAGGGGGCGGGTGAAAAACTGTTTTTT.

This clone has just a few counts. J is TRBJ2-3 and V is TRBV5-4; D is possibly TRBD1 (5 bases). Germline CDR1 and CDR2: SGHNT and YYREEE (reference sequence). The V and J ends lost 5 bases and 0 bases respectively, with 10 bases between them. There are 14 residues in the CDR3. The CDR3 protein is CASSFQGSTDTQYF. The DNA of the CDR3 is TGTGCCAGCAGTTTCCAGGGTAGCACAGATACGCAGTATTTT.

This clone appeared once. The V call is TRBV2, the J call TRBJ1-6; 7 nucleotides align to TRBD1. With V trimmed by 9 bases and J by 5 bases, 7 bases remained unmatched. CDR1 is SNHLY, CDR2 FYNNEI, per germline. This CDR3 is built from 14 residues. This chain's CDR3 is CASLEGANNSPLHF. The CDR3, as DNA: TGTGCCAGTTTGGAGGGGGCGAATAATTCACCCCTCCACTTT.

CDR3 coding DNA: TGTGCCAGCACCCCAACAGGGGTGTGGGACACTGAAGCTTTCTTT. It yields the protein CASTPTGVWDTEAFF. This chain joins TRBV28 and TRBJ1-1; TRBD1 agrees at 7 bases. CDR1 is MDHEN, CDR2 SYDVKM, per germline. This CDR3 is 15 amino acids long. The V and J ends lost 7 bases and 3 bases, in that order; junction bases with no gene match: 11.